Listed below are T cell receptor beta chains from one sample, sequenced in a study of human T cells and chemical hapten exposure. TCRdb re-called the RACE reads with MiXCR, one entry per CDR3 protein. Of fewer than 100,000 distinct CDR3 sequences listed, 9.3% are singletons. The material was whole blood, obtained in connection with sensitization to the hapten diphenylcyclopropenone (DPC). These receptor sequences come from a woman aged 40 to 50 with alopecia areata. Some clones in this sample may be carry-over from other donors' samples. Each CDR3 is given with its conserved first and last residue. The order of the fields is CDR3 protein, CDR3 DNA, clone size, D gene, V gene, J gene. A D gene is named only where the DNA matches it firmly. Rows may omit the clone size; those that give it use once, few, many or a size class.

CDR3aa: CASSLGDSFYGYTF
CDR3nt: TGTGCCAGCAGCTTAGGAGACTCCTTCTATGGCTACACCTTC
abundance: .
d_gene: .
v_gene: TRBV7-8
j_gene: TRBJ1-2

CDR3aa: CASSQQANTGELFF
CDR3nt: TGTGCCAGCAGCCAACAAGCCAACACCGGGGAGCTGTTTTTT
abundance: .
d_gene: .
v_gene: TRBV3-1
j_gene: TRBJ2-2

CDR3aa: CASSYNRLLSEKLFF
CDR3nt: TGCGCCAGCAGCTATAACAGGCTGCTTAGTGAAAAACTGTTTTTT
abundance: .
d_gene: .
v_gene: TRBV5-1
j_gene: TRBJ1-4

CDR3aa: CASSPRAQRTTYEQYF
CDR3nt: TGTGCCAGCTCACCACGGGCCCAGCGGACCACCTACGAGCAGTACTTC
abundance: many
d_gene: .
v_gene: TRBV18
j_gene: TRBJ2-7

CDR3aa: CASRPTGLDTQYF
CDR3nt: TGTGCCAGCAGACCGACAGGGTTGGATACGCAGTATTTT
abundance: many
d_gene: TRBD1
v_gene: TRBV6-2/TRBV6-3
j_gene: TRBJ2-3

CDR3aa: CSVGRQRTDTQYF
CDR3nt: TGCAGCGTTGGTAGGCAACGCACAGATACGCAGTATTTT
abundance: many
d_gene: .
v_gene: TRBV29-1
j_gene: TRBJ2-3

CDR3aa: CASSTILAAQETQYF
CDR3nt: TGTGCCAGCAGTACTATACTAGCGGCACAAGAGACCCAGTACTTC
abundance: few
d_gene: TRBD2
v_gene: TRBV28
j_gene: TRBJ2-5

CDR3aa: CASSLSRDGAEAFF
CDR3nt: TGTGCCAGCAGCTTATCCCGGGACGGGGCTGAAGCTTTCTTT
abundance: .
d_gene: .
v_gene: TRBV11-2
j_gene: TRBJ1-1

CDR3aa: CASSLVPDSQETQYF
CDR3nt: TGTGCCAGCAGCTTGGTACCCGACAGCCAAGAGACCCAGTACTTC
abundance: many
d_gene: .
v_gene: TRBV7-9
j_gene: TRBJ2-5

CDR3aa: CSARDPGGSGSPLHF
CDR3nt: TGCAGTGCTAGAGACCCAGGGGGTAGTGGTTCACCCCTCCACTTT
abundance: few
d_gene: TRBD1
v_gene: TRBV20-1
j_gene: TRBJ1-6

CDR3aa: CASRLAGGDIQYF
CDR3nt: TGTGCCAGCAGGTTAGCGGGAGGGGACATTCAGTACTTC
abundance: many
d_gene: TRBD2
v_gene: TRBV6-2/TRBV6-3
j_gene: TRBJ2-4

CDR3aa: CSVYGQFF
CDR3nt: TGCAGCGTTTACGGGCAGTTCTTC
abundance: many
d_gene: .
v_gene: TRBV29-1
j_gene: TRBJ2-1

CDR3aa: CASSLWGNQPQHF
CDR3nt: TGTGCCAGCAGTTTATGGGGCAATCAGCCCCAGCATTTT
abundance: few
d_gene: .
v_gene: TRBV12-3/TRBV12-4
j_gene: TRBJ1-5

CDR3aa: CASSLEWNHEQFF
CDR3nt: TGTGCCAGCAGTTTGGAGTGGAACCATGAGCAGTTCTTC
abundance: .
d_gene: .
v_gene: TRBV12-3/TRBV12-4
j_gene: TRBJ2-1

CDR3aa: CASGFTLGGRITDTQYF
CDR3nt: TGTGCTAGTGGTTTTACGCTTGGCGGGAGGATCACAGATACGCAGTATTTT
abundance: many
d_gene: TRBD2
v_gene: TRBV12-5
j_gene: TRBJ2-3

CDR3aa: CASNPKAGFNYGYTF
CDR3nt: TGTGCCAGCAACCCAAAGGCGGGATTTAACTATGGCTACACCTTC
abundance: .
d_gene: .
v_gene: TRBV28
j_gene: TRBJ1-2

CDR3aa: CASSQDQWDTQYF
CDR3nt: TGCGCCAGCAGCCAAGATCAATGGGATACGCAGTATTTT
abundance: .
d_gene: .
v_gene: TRBV4-1
j_gene: TRBJ2-3

CDR3aa: CASSLILAGGPGELFF
CDR3nt: TGTGCCAGCAGTTTAATACTAGCGGGAGGGCCCGGGGAGCTGTTTTTT
abundance: few
d_gene: TRBD2
v_gene: TRBV27
j_gene: TRBJ2-2

CDR3aa: CASSYSGRESTGELFF
CDR3nt: TGTGCCAGCAGTTACTCCGGCAGGGAGAGCACCGGGGAGCTGTTTTTT
abundance: .
d_gene: .
v_gene: TRBV6-5
j_gene: TRBJ2-2

CDR3aa: CSGRQQETQYF
CDR3nt: TGCAGCGGGAGACAGCAAGAGACCCAGTACTTC
abundance: .
d_gene: .
v_gene: TRBV29-1
j_gene: TRBJ2-5

CDR3aa: CSASTDISPLHF
CDR3nt: TGCAGTGCTAGTACTGACATCTCACCCCTCCACTTT
abundance: .
d_gene: .
v_gene: TRBV20-1
j_gene: TRBJ1-6

CDR3aa: CASSPGGVSTDTQYF
CDR3nt: TGTGCCAGCAGTCCAGGGGGAGTAAGCACAGATACGCAGTATTTT
abundance: many
d_gene: TRBD1
v_gene: TRBV7-2
j_gene: TRBJ2-3

CDR3aa: CASSLMTGGASNSPLHF
CDR3nt: TGTGCCAGCAGTTTGATGACAGGGGGCGCGAGTAATTCACCCCTCCACTTT
abundance: .
d_gene: TRBD1
v_gene: TRBV27
j_gene: TRBJ1-6

CDR3aa: CASSLAVAQAYNEQFF
CDR3nt: TGTGCCAGCAGCTTGGCCGTCGCCCAGGCCTACAATGAGCAGTTCTTC
abundance: many
d_gene: .
v_gene: TRBV5-5
j_gene: TRBJ2-1

CDR3aa: CSARDTGAGQHYEQYF
CDR3nt: TGCAGTGCTAGAGATACGGGGGCGGGACAGCACTACGAGCAGTACTTC
abundance: few
d_gene: .
v_gene: TRBV20-1
j_gene: TRBJ2-7

CDR3aa: CSARGSGDSYEQYF
CDR3nt: TGCAGTGCTAGAGGATCCGGCGACTCCTACGAGCAGTACTTC
abundance: .
d_gene: .
v_gene: TRBV20-1
j_gene: TRBJ2-7

CDR3aa: CASSRTSWLETQYF
CDR3nt: TGTGCCAGCAGCCGGACTAGCTGGTTGGAGACCCAGTACTTC
abundance: .
d_gene: TRBD2
v_gene: TRBV14
j_gene: TRBJ2-5

CDR3aa: CASSRTGMRTDTQYF
CDR3nt: TGTGCTAGCTCACGGACAGGGATGAGGACAGATACGCAGTATTTT
abundance: .
d_gene: TRBD1
v_gene: TRBV12-5
j_gene: TRBJ2-3

CDR3aa: CASSLFPGRETQYF
CDR3nt: TGTGCCAGCAGCTTGTTCCCAGGGCGCGAGACCCAGTACTTC
abundance: many
d_gene: .
v_gene: TRBV7-8
j_gene: TRBJ2-5

CDR3aa: CASSLGMQRQGALTQYF
CDR3nt: TGTGCCAGCAGCTTAGGGATGCAGAGACAGGGGGCTCTTACGCAGTATTTT
abundance: few
d_gene: TRBD1
v_gene: TRBV7-2
j_gene: TRBJ2-3

CDR3aa: CSALGLAGGGDTQYF
CDR3nt: TGCAGTGCTTTGGGACTAGCGGGAGGGGGAGATACGCAGTATTTT
abundance: .
d_gene: TRBD2
v_gene: TRBV20-1
j_gene: TRBJ2-3

CDR3aa: CASRRSGVSTDTQYF
CDR3nt: TGTGCCAGCAGGCGTAGCGGGGTTAGCACAGATACGCAGTATTTT
abundance: .
d_gene: TRBD2
v_gene: TRBV27
j_gene: TRBJ2-3

CDR3aa: CTSSPRSSMVEELFF
CDR3nt: TGTACCAGCAGCCCCCGGAGTAGCATGGTGGAGGAGCTGTTTTTT
abundance: .
d_gene: .
v_gene: TRBV7-6
j_gene: TRBJ2-2

CDR3aa: CASSLMSSPTNAQYF
CDR3nt: TGCGCCAGCAGCTTGATGTCCAGTCCAACCAACGCGCAGTATTTT
abundance: few
d_gene: .
v_gene: TRBV5-1
j_gene: TRBJ2-3

CDR3aa: CSASTAVTEAFF
CDR3nt: TGCAGTGCTAGTACGGCCGTCACTGAAGCTTTCTTT
abundance: many
d_gene: .
v_gene: TRBV20-1
j_gene: TRBJ1-1

CDR3aa: CASSQETASSTDTQYF
CDR3nt: TGCGCCAGCAGCCAAGAAACAGCATCTAGCACAGATACGCAGTATTTT
abundance: many
d_gene: .
v_gene: TRBV4-3
j_gene: TRBJ2-3

CDR3aa: CSATTGLAGQETQYF
CDR3nt: TGCAGTGCCACGACAGGGCTCGCGGGGCAAGAGACCCAGTACTTC
abundance: many
d_gene: .
v_gene: TRBV20-1
j_gene: TRBJ2-5

CDR3aa: CASSLGLAAYYEQYF
CDR3nt: TGCGCCAGCAGCCTAGGACTAGCGGCGTACTACGAGCAGTACTTC
abundance: many
d_gene: TRBD2
v_gene: TRBV5-1
j_gene: TRBJ2-7

CDR3aa: CASSLTGGDLETQYF
CDR3nt: TGTGCCAGCAGCCTAACGGGAGGGGATTTGGAGACCCAGTACTTC
abundance: few
d_gene: TRBD2
v_gene: TRBV9
j_gene: TRBJ2-5

CDR3aa: CASSTGGGGYQPQHF
CDR3nt: TGTGCCAGCAGCACAGGGGGTGGGGGCTATCAGCCCCAGCATTTT
abundance: few
d_gene: TRBD1
v_gene: TRBV12-3/TRBV12-4
j_gene: TRBJ1-5

CDR3aa: CASSARRATYGYTF
CDR3nt: TGTGCCAGCAGCGCTAGGAGGGCGACCTATGGCTACACCTTC
abundance: few
d_gene: .
v_gene: TRBV3-1
j_gene: TRBJ1-2

CDR3aa: CASSQDVGQGADTQYF
CDR3nt: TGTGCCAGCAGCCAAGACGTAGGACAGGGGGCAGATACGCAGTATTTT
abundance: .
d_gene: TRBD1
v_gene: TRBV4-2
j_gene: TRBJ2-3

CDR3aa: CASSPNSDRANTGELFF
CDR3nt: TGTGCCAGCAGCCCAAATTCTGACAGGGCGAACACCGGGGAGCTGTTTTTT
abundance: many
d_gene: TRBD1
v_gene: TRBV7-3
j_gene: TRBJ2-2

CDR3aa: CASSYRTGIYNEQFF
CDR3nt: TGTGCCAGCAGTTACCGGACAGGAATCTACAATGAGCAGTTCTTC
abundance: .
d_gene: TRBD1
v_gene: TRBV6-6
j_gene: TRBJ2-1

CDR3aa: CASSVGQRNLNTDTQYF
CDR3nt: TGTGCCAGCAGCGTAGGTCAGCGGAACCTGAACACAGATACGCAGTATTTT
abundance: .
d_gene: .
v_gene: TRBV9
j_gene: TRBJ2-3

CDR3aa: CASSPRDTQYF
CDR3nt: TGTGCCAGCAGCCCTCGAGATACGCAGTATTTT
abundance: many
d_gene: .
v_gene: TRBV7-2
j_gene: TRBJ2-3

CDR3aa: CSASLQALYGYTF
CDR3nt: TGCAGTGCTAGTCTACAGGCTCTCTATGGCTACACCTTC
abundance: .
d_gene: .
v_gene: TRBV20-1
j_gene: TRBJ1-2

CDR3aa: CASSLKGLAGEATGELFF
CDR3nt: TGCGCCAGCAGCTTGAAGGGGCTAGCGGGAGAAGCGACCGGGGAGCTGTTTTTT
abundance: many
d_gene: TRBD2
v_gene: TRBV5-1
j_gene: TRBJ2-2

CDR3aa: CASSQTLGSSYNEQFF
CDR3nt: TGCGCCAGCAGCCAAACTCTGGGGAGCTCCTACAATGAGCAGTTCTTC
abundance: many
d_gene: .
v_gene: TRBV4-1
j_gene: TRBJ2-1

CDR3aa: CATFPGALNTEAFF
CDR3nt: TGTGCCACCTTTCCCGGGGCGTTGAACACTGAAGCTTTCTTT
abundance: many
d_gene: .
v_gene: TRBV28
j_gene: TRBJ1-1

CDR3aa: CASSVGTSGSFSYNEQFF
CDR3nt: TGCGCCAGCAGCGTTGGGACTAGCGGGAGTTTCTCCTACAATGAGCAGTTCTTC
abundance: few
d_gene: TRBD2
v_gene: TRBV5-1
j_gene: TRBJ2-1

CDR3aa: CASSLVTSKGDTQYF
CDR3nt: TGTGCCAGCAGCTTAGTGACTAGCAAAGGAGATACGCAGTATTTT
abundance: .
d_gene: TRBD2
v_gene: TRBV7-2
j_gene: TRBJ2-3